A single sample gave rise to the 5 T cell receptor beta chains below, sequenced in a study of shared clonotypes between healthy human individuals. Profiling relied on immunoSEQ multiplex PCR, and the TCRdb table lists in-frame clones only, not all of them. The sample lists about 450,000 clones, about 85% occurring once. Material: PBMCs. The receptor source for this set is a woman aged 40 to 49 in good health. Some clones in this sample may be carry-over from other donors' samples.

V usage is TRBV29-1 and J usage is TRBJ1-1, with TRBD1 identical over 8 bases. The CDR3 consists of 12 residues. Germline CDR1 reads SQVTM; CDR2 reads ANQGSEA. CDR3 residues: CRAGGANTEAFF. DNA for the CDR3: TGCAGAGCAGGGGGCGCGAACACTGAAGCTTTCTTT. The variable domain in full, completed from reference TRBV29-1 and TRBJ1-1, reads SAVISQKPSRDICQRGTSLTIQCQVDSQVTMMFWYRQQPGQSLTLIATANQGSEATYESGFVIDKFPISRPNLTFSTLTVSNMSPEDSSIYLCRAGGANTEAFFGQGTRLTVV.

CDR3 loop: CASSGTGGFEKLFF. CDR3 nucleotides: TGTGCCAGCAGTGGGACAGGGGGGTTTGAAAAACTGTTTTTT. The chain uses TRBV9 and TRBJ1-4; 11 nucleotides agree with TRBD1. Losses at the gene ends were 5 bases for V and 7 bases for J; bases not matched to a gene: 4. Germline V gene lookup returns CDR1 SGDLS and CDR2 YYNGEE. CDR3 size: 14 residues.

DNA of the CDR3: TGTGCCAGCTCACCATCGGGACTAGCGGGAGGTCTGCCTGATACGCAGTATTTT. This codes for CASSPSGLAGGLPDTQYF. The rearrangement joins TRBV18 to TRBJ2-3, with TRBD2 identical over 15 bases. CDR1 and CDR2 (germline): KGHSH, LQKENI. The CDR3 consists of 18 residues. With V trimmed by 2 bases and J by 6 bases, 9 bases remained unmatched.

This clone was counted many times. At the DNA level, this CDR3 is encoded by other sequences in the same sample as well. This chain uses TRBV7-2 with TRBJ1-1, with D uncertain. CDR1 and CDR2 (germline): SGHTA, FQGNSA. The CDR3 is 13 residues long. V was trimmed by 4 bases and J by 0 bases, leaving 6 bases between them. Here the CDR3 DNA reads TGTGCCAGCAGCTCACAGATGAACACTGAAGCTTTCTTT. This encodes CASSSQMNTEAFF.

The chain has TRBV9 and TRBJ1-2; D is perhaps TRBD1 (5 bases). Per germline, CDR1 SGDLS and CDR2 YYNGEE. V was trimmed by 4 bases and J by 4 bases, leaving 20 bases between them. This CDR3 is built from 16 residues. CDR3 in DNA: TGTGCCAGCAGCACCCTTGGGGGAGCGGAGCCCTATGGCTACACCTTC. This gives the protein CASSTLGGAEPYGYTF.